This entry lists 17 T cell receptor beta chains sequenced from one sample in a study of shared clonotypes between healthy human individuals. The repertoire was sequenced with immunoSEQ multiplex PCR; TCRdb's copy has only in-frame clones and lacks some. The sample lists about 470,000 clones; 70% to 80% were seen once. The sequencing input was PBMCs. The origin of the receptors is a woman in her thirties or forties in good health. Some clones in this sample may be carry-over from other donors' samples.

The V gene is TRBV27, the J gene TRBJ2-7, with 13 positions matching TRBD2. Germline V gives CDR1 MNHEY, CDR2 SMNVEV (reference sequence). J lost 6 bases, V lost 6 bases, and 2 bases had no gene match. The length of the CDR3 is 13 residues. The CDR3: CASRGLAGSEQYF. CDR3 DNA sequence: TGTGCCAGCAGGGGACTAGCGGGAAGCGAGCAGTACTTC.

This clone occurred once. The chain combines TRBV2 with TRBJ2-1; possibly TRBD1 or TRBD2 for D (5 bases each). From germline, CDR1 is SNHLY and CDR2 FYNNEI. The V gene lost 6 bases and the J gene lost 4 bases, with 16 bases spanning the gap. The CDR3 is made up of 15 amino acids. The CDR3 spells CASSSGTPTYNEQFF. The CDR3 coding sequence is TGTGCCAGCAGCTCCGGGACCCCAACATACAATGAGCAGTTCTTC.

The chain employs TRBV7-3 and TRBJ2-7, with D perhaps TRBD1 or TRBD2 (5 bases each). The germline gives CDR1 SGHTA, CDR2 FQGTGA. V lost 3 bases to trimming and J lost 4 bases, with 16 bases between them. The CDR3 runs to 15 residues. The CDR3 region has the DNA TGTGCCAGCAGCTTTTCCATGCAGGGAGCGTACGAGCAGTACTTC. Protein product: CASSFSMQGAYEQYF. Looking up the rest from reference TRBV7-3 and TRBJ2-7 gives the full variable domain: GAGVSQTPSNKVTEKGKYVELRCDPISGHTALYWYRQSLGQGPEFLIYFQGTGAADDSGLPNDRFFAVRPEGSVSTLKIQRTERGDSAVYLCASSFSMQGAYEQYFGPGTRLTVT.

This rearrangement joins TRBV6-4 to TRBJ1-1, with D unclear. The CDR3 has 13 residues. V lost 5 bases, J lost 0 bases, and 7 bases lay in between. Per germline, CDR1 MRHNA and CDR2 SNTAGT. The CDR3 DNA is TGTGCCAGCAGTTCTACAGTGAACACTGAAGCTTTCTTT. Translated, it gives CASSSTVNTEAFF.

The gene calls are TRBV28 and TRBJ1-2; maybe TRBD1 (5 bases). V was pared by 3 bases and J by 1 base, with 6 bases between. The CDR3 spans 13 residues. Germline V CDR1 and CDR2: MDHEN, SYDVKM. The CDR3 loop reads CASSFQGNYGYTF. Written as DNA, the CDR3 is TGTGCCAGCAGTTTTCAGGGTAACTATGGCTACACCTTC.

This sequence joins TRBV19 and TRBJ1-2; perhaps TRBD1 as D (6 bases). The CDR3 totals 15 residues. Trimming removed 5 bases at V and 0 bases at J, with 13 bases between. CDR1 LNHDA and CDR2 SQIVND come from the germline V gene (reference sequence). CDR3 region: CASSPGQTTNYGYTF. CDR3 DNA sequence: TGTGCCAGTAGTCCAGGACAGACGACTAACTATGGCTACACCTTC.

V gene TRBV5-1 combines with J gene TRBJ2-3; D is ambiguous. The ends were cut back, 0 bases at V and 0 bases at J, with 8 bases in the middle. Germline CDR1 and CDR2: SGHRS and YFSETQ. The CDR3 is 15 residues long. The chain's CDR3 is CASSLGYTSTDTQYF. The CDR3 coding sequence is TGCGCCAGCAGCTTGGGATACACTAGCACAGATACGCAGTATTTT.

The rearrangement joins TRBV7-2 to TRBJ1-5; D is unresolved. Trimming pared 5 bases from V and 4 bases from J, leaving 15 bases between. The CDR3 length is 15 residues. CDR1 and CDR2 from the germline V gene are SGHTA and FQGNSA. As DNA, the CDR3 is TGTGCCAGCAGCCGTTGGACGGCCAATAATCAGCCCCAGCATTTT. This translates into CASSRWTANNQPQHF.

This clone was observed once. The chain combines TRBV15 with TRBJ1-1; no reliable D call. In germline, CDR1 is LNHNV, CDR2 YYDKDF (reference sequence). There are 15 residues in the CDR3. Trimming pared 0 bases from V and 4 bases from J, leaving 12 bases between. CDR3 protein: CATSRDTGPGTEAFF. The DNA for the CDR3 is TGTGCCACCAGCAGAGATACTGGGCCGGGCACTGAAGCTTTCTTT.

This chain connects TRBV29-1 to TRBJ2-3; TRBD2 aligns across 8 bases. J lost 6 bases, V lost 0 bases, and 8 bases had no gene match. Germline V CDR1 and CDR2: SQVTM, ANQGSEA. The CDR3 totals 15 residues. CDR3 in amino acids: CSVEDLGTRGDTQYF. DNA of the CDR3: TGCAGCGTTGAAGACCTGGGGACTAGGGGCGATACGCAGTATTTT.

The chain links TRBV5-4 to TRBJ2-1; D tentatively fits TRBD1 or TRBD2 (5 bases each). Germline V lookup: CDR1 SGHNT, CDR2 YYREEE (reference sequence). This CDR3 is 13 amino acids long. V dropped 2 bases and J dropped 6 bases, with 9 bases sitting between them. CDR3 sequence: CASSLGTRNEQFF. CDR3 nucleotide sequence: TGTGCCAGCAGCTTAGGGACCCGCAATGAGCAGTTCTTC.

The chain couples TRBV9 to TRBJ2-3; no firm D call. CDR1 is SGDLS, CDR2 YYNGEE, per germline. CDR3 length: 12 amino acids. Trimming left V 1 base short and J 8 bases short, with 8 bases between. The CDR3 nucleotides read TGTGCCAGCAGCGTACTCTCAGGTACGCAGTATTTT. This codes for CASSVLSGTQYF.

The chain employs TRBV7-2 and TRBJ2-1; possible D gene TRBD1, 5 bases. The CDR3 covers 13 residues. CDR1 and CDR2 (germline): SGHTA, FQGNSA. V gave up 0 bases and J gave up 9 bases, with 9 bases separating them. The CDR3 protein is CASSLAIQGEQFF. The DNA for the CDR3 is TGTGCCAGCAGCTTAGCAATTCAGGGTGAGCAGTTCTTC.

The rearrangement uses TRBV18 and TRBJ2-5, with D possibly TRBD1 on 5 matching bases. CDR1 is KGHSH, CDR2 LQKENI, per germline. This CDR3 contains 15 residues. V lost 2 bases and J lost 2, with 12 bases in between. CDR3 in DNA: TGTGCCAGCTCACCATCAACAGGAGTACAAGAGACCCAGTACTTC. Amino acid sequence: CASSPSTGVQETQYF.

Many counts were recorded for this clone. The rearrangement joins TRBV29-1 to TRBJ1-5; the D is unclear. Germline V gives CDR1 SQVTM, CDR2 ANQGSEA. V was cut by 7 bases and J by 4 bases, with 20 bases left in between. The CDR3 loop spans 15 amino acids. The CDR3 here is CSASDGFLGNQPQHF. Written as DNA, the CDR3 is TGCAGCGCGTCCGACGGGTTTTTAGGGAATCAGCCCCAGCATTTT.

V and J are TRBV28 and TRBJ1-4; TRBD1 matches at 7 bases. This CDR3 comprises 14 residues. Germline CDR1 MDHEN, CDR2 SYDVKM. V shed 8 bases, J shed 6 bases, and the junction held 9 bases outside the gene matches. CDR3: CASLQNRGYEKLFF. CDR3 nucleotide sequence: TGTGCCAGCCTCCAGAACAGGGGATATGAAAAACTGTTTTTT.

This clone was counted only a few times. The V call is TRBV27, the J call TRBJ1-2; D is undetermined. The CDR3 is made up of 12 amino acids. Trimming removed 8 bases from V and 7 bases from J, with 14 bases in between. CDR1 MNHEY and CDR2 SMNVEV come from the germline V gene (reference sequence). The CDR3 sequence is CASSAGLGGYTF. Here the CDR3 DNA reads TGTGCCAGCTCGGCCGGGCTAGGTGGCTACACCTTC.